These T cell receptor beta chains were read from a single sample in a study of technical replicates of blood from a few donors. Profiling relied on immunoSEQ multiplex PCR, and the TCRdb table lists in-frame clones only, not all of them. The table shows 75,000 to 90,000 clones, with 85% to 95% occurring only once. Sequences were obtained from T cells isolated from PBMCs. These receptors all stem from a human donor in good health. CDR3s include the opening cysteine and the closing phenylalanine or tryptophan. The order of the fields is V gene, D gene, clone size, J gene, CDR3 DNA, CDR3 protein. The D gene is left open where the match is weak. Clone size is shown for a subset of rows, as once, few, many or a class of expanded clone.

TRBV18	NA	NA	TRBJ1-5	TGTGCCAGCTCACCCTACAGAGATCAGCCCCAGCATTTT	CASSPYRDQPQHF
TRBV6-4	NA	NA	TRBJ1-5	TGTGCCAGCAGTGACTCCAGGGCCAGTCAGCCCCAGCATTTT	CASSDSRASQPQHF
TRBV11-2	TRBD1	NA	TRBJ1-2	TGTGCCAGCAGCTTAGTCGGTGTGCGGGACAGGACGGGTAACTATGGCTACACCTTC	CASSLVGVRDRTGNYGYTF
TRBV6-5	NA	NA	TRBJ2-1	TGTGCCAGCAGTTACTCGGGCGATCCCTACAATGAGCAGTTCTTC	CASSYSGDPYNEQFF
TRBV7-9	NA	NA	TRBJ2-7	TGTGCCAGCAGCTTGGCAGGGGGGACCCACGAGCAGTACTTC	CASSLAGGTHEQYF
TRBV28	TRBD2	NA	TRBJ2-7	TGTGCCAGCAGTTTGACTAGCGGGAGTGGCGAGCAGTACTTC	CASSLTSGSGEQYF
TRBV18	NA	NA	TRBJ2-1	TGTGCCAGCTCACCACGGGCGATAGATGAGCAGTTCTTC	CASSPRAIDEQFF
TRBV19	NA	NA	TRBJ2-7	TGTGCCAGTAGTATTTCTCGGACAAATTACGAGCAGTACTTC	CASSISRTNYEQYF
TRBV2	NA	NA	TRBJ1-1	TGTGCCAGCAGTGACACCGGGGAAACTGAAGCTTTCTTT	CASSDTGETEAFF
TRBV19	NA	NA	TRBJ1-1	TGTGCCAGTAGTATTTGGGGGGGAGGTATGAACACTGAAGCTTTCTTT	CASSIWGGGMNTEAFF
TRBV6-1	TRBD2	NA	TRBJ2-1	TGTGCCAGCAGTGCTCGGGGGGGCTCCTACAATGAGCAGTTCTTC	CASSARGGSYNEQFF
TRBV2	NA	NA	TRBJ1-3	TGTGCCAGCAGTGATCGGAACCCACAGGGTCAAAACACCATATATTTT	CASSDRNPQGQNTIYF
TRBV6-5	TRBD1	once	TRBJ2-5	TGTGCCAGCAGTTCAGGGGGAATAAACCAAGAGACCCAGTACTTC	CASSSGGINQETQYF
TRBV15	TRBD2	NA	TRBJ2-3	TGTGCCACCAGTCCCGGGCTAGCGGCTAGCACAGATACGCAGTATTTT	CATSPGLAASTDTQYF
TRBV28	TRBD1	NA	TRBJ1-5	TGTGCCAGCAGCCTTCTGGGACAGGGAATCAGTCAGCCCCAGCATTTT	CASSLLGQGISQPQHF
TRBV27	TRBD1	NA	TRBJ2-7	TGTGCCAGCAGCCTCACAGGGGCCAGCTACGAGCAGTACTTC	CASSLTGASYEQYF
TRBV28	TRBD1	NA	TRBJ1-1	TGTGCCAGCACCATAGACAGGGCCTTTGAAGCTTTCTTT	CASTIDRAFEAFF
TRBV6-6	NA	few	TRBJ2-7	TGTGCCAGCAGACTTGGACAGACTTCCTACGAGCAGTACTTC	CASRLGQTSYEQYF
TRBV7-2	TRBD2	once	TRBJ2-7	TGTGCCAGCAGCTACCAGACTAGCGGGAATTACGAGCAGTACTTC	CASSYQTSGNYEQYF
TRBV11-2	TRBD2	NA	TRBJ2-7	TGTGCCAGCAGCTTAGTTAGCGGGAGTACCTACGAGCAGTACTTC	CASSLVSGSTYEQYF
TRBV11-2	NA	NA	TRBJ2-7	TGTGCCAGCAGCTTAGGGACAGCCAGCTCCTACGAGCAGTACTTC	CASSLGTASSYEQYF
TRBV7-3	TRBD2	NA	TRBJ2-5	TGTGCCAGCAGCCCCTCGACTAGCGGGGGGCAAGAGACCCAGTACTTC	CASSPSTSGGQETQYF
TRBV5-1	NA	NA	TRBJ2-4	TGCGCCAGCAGCAGACCGGAGGATCGGTTGGCCAAAAACATTCAGTACTTC	CASSRPEDRLAKNIQYF
TRBV18	TRBD2	NA	TRBJ2-7	TGTGCCAGCTCAGCGACTAGCGGGTACGAGCAGTACTTC	CASSATSGYEQYF
TRBV27	TRBD1	NA	TRBJ2-6	TGTGCCAGCAGCTCAACTACAGGGGGCGAATTTTCTGGGGCCAACGTCCTGACTTTC	CASSSTTGGEFSGANVLTF
TRBV11-2	NA	NA	TRBJ2-7	TGTGCCAGCAGTATAAGGACAGGGGTGGGACTAGATAGGGACGAGCAGTACTTC	CASSIRTGVGLDRDEQYF
TRBV6-4	TRBD2	NA	TRBJ2-3	TGTGCCAGCGCAGCGGGGGAGGCGGATACGCAGTATTTT	CASAAGEADTQYF
TRBV11-2	TRBD2	NA	TRBJ2-1	TGTGCCAGCAGACCACCGGGGGGGACTGAGCAGTTCTTC	CASRPPGGTEQFF
TRBV5-6	TRBD2	NA	TRBJ2-7	TGTGCCAGCAGCTTCTATACTCCTAGCGGGAGCTACTACGAGCAGTACTTC	CASSFYTPSGSYYEQYF
TRBV12-5	TRBD2	few	TRBJ2-7	TGTGGCCGGGGACTAGCGGTTAAAACATTCTCCTACGAGCAGTACTTC	CGRGLAVKTFSYEQYF
TRBV28	NA	NA	TRBJ2-5	TGTGCCAGCAGTTTATGGACAGGACAAGAGACCCAGTACTTC	CASSLWTGQETQYF
TRBV5-6	TRBD1	NA	TRBJ2-3	TGTGCCAGTTCCCCCGGGACAGGGGAGCTAGATACGCAGTATTTT	CASSPGTGELDTQYF
TRBV7-2	NA	once	TRBJ2-7	TGTGCCAGCAGCTTTTATACGGGAGTTTACGAGCAGTACTTC	CASSFYTGVYEQYF